The 21 T cell receptor beta chains below all came from one sample that was sequenced in a study of CD8 T cells in Susac syndrome. RNA was extracted with the RNeasy kit, and a quantity of about 0.5 to 1 ug was reverse transcribed using random hexamers. TCRdb reprocessed the immunoSEQ multiplex PCR reads via MiXCR and lists one record per CDR3 protein. The sample lists 110,000 or so distinct CDR3 sequences; approximately 90% were seen once. Material: CD8+ T cells from PBMCs. These receptors all come from a human donor in good health.

The CDR3 sequence: CASSPPSGTGYEQYF. Written as DNA, the CDR3 is TGTGCCAGCTCACCACCGTCCGGGACAGGCTACGAGCAGTACTTC. J is TRBJ2-7 and V is TRBV18; 8 bases map to TRBD1. This CDR3 is 15 amino acids long. The V segment lost 0 bases and the J segment 3 bases; nucleotides outside the gene matches: 4. Germline CDR1 is KGHSH and CDR2 is LQKENI.

The V gene is TRBV11-2, the J gene TRBJ2-7; the D is unclear. CDR1 SGHAT and CDR2 FQNNGV come from the germline V gene. Trimming shortened V by 1 base and J by 1 base, and 11 bases separated the two germline ends. The CDR3 has 15 amino acids. CDR3 sequence: CASSLVISRSYEQYF. The CDR3 DNA reads TGTGCCAGCAGCTTAGTCATAAGCAGGTCCTACGAGCAGTACTTC.

The chain links TRBV12-3 or TRBV12-4 to TRBJ2-1; the match to TRBD2 covers 9 bases. J gave up 12 bases and V 3 bases, and 6 bases lay outside the gene matches. The CDR3 totals 13 residues. The CDR3 DNA reads as TGTGCCAGCAGTTTCCTAGCGGGAAACGGGCAGTTCTTC. Residues: CASSFLAGNGQFF.

The chain couples TRBV20-1 to TRBJ2-5; D unresolved. V was shortened by 5 bases and J by 9 bases, with 19 bases between the two germline ends. In germline, CDR1 is DFQATT, CDR2 SNEGSKA (reference sequence). CDR3 size: 13 residues. The CDR3 reads CSAPDTVFLPQYF. For the CDR3, the DNA is TGCAGTGCTCCCGACACTGTCTTTTTGCCCCAGTACTTC.

The chain joins TRBV27 to TRBJ1-1, with 8 bases identical to TRBD1. CDR1 and CDR2 (germline): MNHEY, SMNVEV (reference sequence). The CDR3 spans 14 residues. Trimming removed 8 bases from V and 5 bases from J; junction bases left unmatched: 10. DNA for the CDR3: TGTGCCAGCGGGGACAGGCAGACGGGAACTGAAGCTTTCTTT. It is translated as CASGDRQTGTEAFF.

V gene TRBV7-3 combines with J gene TRBJ2-2, with D possibly TRBD2 on 7 matching bases. Germline CDR1 is SGHTA and CDR2 is FQGTGA. The CDR3 loop spans 15 amino acids. V lost 4 bases and J lost 6, with 15 bases in between. The CDR3 sequence is CASSSGLGGAGELFF. The CDR3, as DNA: TGTGCCAGCAGCTCAGGACTAGGGGGAGCCGGGGAGCTGTTTTTT.

This chain joins TRBV20-1 and TRBJ1-2, with 7 bases lining up with TRBD1. Germline loops: CDR1 DFQATT, CDR2 SNEGSKA (reference sequence). The CDR3 runs to 14 residues. V lost 4 bases and J lost 4; bases outside the gene matches: 9. CDR3 loop: CSAIDRASFYGYTF. CDR3 DNA: TGCAGTGCTATCGACAGGGCTTCTTTCTATGGCTACACCTTC.

The gene calls are TRBV7-9 and TRBJ2-1; 8 positions agree with TRBD1. CDR1 and CDR2 (germline): SEHNR, FQNEAQ (reference sequence). V was clipped by 5 bases and J by 7 bases; unmatched bases: 7. The CDR3 loop spans 14 amino acids. CDR3 amino acids: CASSIRQGRNEQFF. As DNA, the CDR3 is TGTGCCAGCAGCATTCGACAGGGGCGGAATGAGCAGTTCTTC.

The CDR3 DNA reads TGTGCCGCCGGGGGGGGAAGAGATGAGCAGTTCTTC. Amino acid sequence: CAAGGGRDEQFF. The chain carries TRBV24-1 and TRBJ2-1, with 8 positions matching TRBD2. Trimming took 12 bases from V and 8 from J; bases not matched to a gene: 8. In germline, CDR1 is KGHDR, CDR2 SFDVKD. The CDR3 is made up of 12 amino acids.

The chain recombines TRBV12-3 or TRBV12-4 with TRBJ2-2; D gene ambiguous. The CDR3 extends over 11 amino acids. With 7 bases removed from V and 7 bases from J, the gap between germline ends came to 7 bases. CDR3 nucleotides: TGTGCCAGCACCACGGTCGGGGAGCTGTTTTTT. Translating it yields CASTTVGELFF.

This chain uses TRBV3-1 with TRBJ1-2, with 9 bases aligning to TRBD1. Germline V CDR1 and CDR2: LGHDT, YNNKEL (reference sequence). The CDR3 consists of 14 residues. With V trimmed by 2 bases and J by 4 bases, 2 bases remained unmatched. In DNA form, the CDR3 reads TGTGCCAGCAGCCAAAGGGACAGGGCCTATGGCTACACCTTC. Its translation: CASSQRDRAYGYTF.

CDR3 DNA sequence: TGTGCCAGCTCACCAGCCAGTCTAAACACTGAAGCTTTCTTT. Amino acid sequence: CASSPASLNTEAFF. The chain carries TRBV18 and TRBJ1-1; the D is unclear. The CDR3 is made up of 14 amino acids. Germline values: CDR1 KGHSH, CDR2 LQKENI. V gave up 2 bases and J gave up 2 bases, with 9 bases separating them.

The rearrangement links TRBV27 to TRBJ1-2; a possible D gene is TRBD1 (5 bases). The CDR3 extends over 14 amino acids. Trimming removed 8 bases from V and 4 bases from J, with 17 bases in between. Germline CDR1 and CDR2: MNHEY and SMNVEV (reference sequence). CDR3 DNA: TGTGCCAGCTCCGCTAACGGGGGGAGCTATGGCTACACCTTC. Translation gives CASSANGGSYGYTF.

The rearrangement joins TRBV7-2 to TRBJ2-3, with D perhaps given as TRBD1 or TRBD2 (7 bases each). Germline V lookup: CDR1 SGHTA, CDR2 FQGNSA. The CDR3 spans 16 residues. The germline V and J ends were trimmed by 5 bases and 6 bases, with 21 bases remaining between them. The CDR3 loop is CASSGGTIFRGDTQYF. The CDR3, as DNA: TGTGCCAGCAGCGGGGGGACTATTTTCAGGGGGGATACGCAGTATTTT. Using reference TRBV7-2 and TRBJ2-3 for the parts outside the CDR3, the full variable domain is GAGVSQSPSNKVTEKGKDVELRCDPISGHTALYWYRQSLGQGLEFLIYFQGNSAPDKSGLPSDRFSAERTGGSVSTLTIQRTQQEDSAVYLCASSGGTIFRGDTQYFGPGTRLTVL.

This clonotype was recorded once. The gene calls are TRBV10-3 and TRBJ2-1; 9 nucleotides align to TRBD1. The length of the CDR3 is 16 residues. V lost 2 bases and J lost 7; bases outside the gene matches: 9. Germline V gene lookup returns CDR1 ENHRY and CDR2 SYGVKD. For the CDR3, the DNA is TGTGCCATCAGTGAGACGACCGGGACAGGGAAAAATGAGCAGTTCTTC. This codes for CAISETTGTGKNEQFF.

V and J are TRBV27 and TRBJ2-3, with 9 bases that match TRBD2. CDR3 length: 16 residues. Germline V lookup: CDR1 MNHEY, CDR2 SMNVEV (reference sequence). The V and J ends lost 7 bases and 4 bases, in that order; junction bases with no gene match: 12. CDR3: CASTTGAGGGADTQYF. DNA for the CDR3: TGTGCCAGCACCACGGGCGCGGGGGGGGGCGCAGATACGCAGTATTTT.

The rearrangement joins TRBV5-1 to TRBJ1-1; no reliable D call. V shed 4 bases and J shed 4 bases, with 8 bases lying between them. The CDR3 extends over 12 amino acids. Germline V gene data show CDR1 as SGHRS and CDR2 as YFSETQ. DNA for the CDR3: TGCGCCAGCAGCAGGATTGGCACTGAAGCTTTCTTT. Translated: CASSRIGTEAFF. The variable domain in full, completed from reference TRBV5-1 and TRBJ1-1, reads KAGVTQTPRYLIKTRGQQVTLSCSPISGHRSVSWYQQTPGQGLQFLFEYFSETQRNKGNFPGRFSGRQFSNSRSEMNVSTLELGDSALYLCASSRIGTEAFFGQGTRLTVV.

This chain joins TRBV7-8 and TRBJ2-1; the match to TRBD2 covers 10 bases. Germline V lookup: CDR1 SGHVS, CDR2 FQNEAQ. The CDR3 has 14 amino acids. The J segment lost 4 bases and the V segment lost 4 bases, leaving 1 base of the junction unmatched. The CDR3 spells CASSSSGGYNEQFF. CDR3 DNA: TGTGCCAGCAGCTCTAGCGGGGGTTACAATGAGCAGTTCTTC.

The rearrangement links TRBV20-1 to TRBJ1-1, with D uncertain. V shed 5 bases and J shed 3 bases, with 22 bases lying between them. This CDR3 has 16 residues. Germline CDR1 is DFQATT and CDR2 is SNEGSKA (reference sequence). The CDR3 loop reads CSAGGLGRPYDTEAFF. Written as DNA, the CDR3 is TGCAGTGCTGGTGGGCTAGGGCGTCCCTATGACACTGAAGCTTTCTTT.

Here the CDR3 DNA reads TGCAGTGCTAGAGATTTTGGGGGGGCAAGGACCGGGGAGCTGTTTTTT. Protein: CSARDFGGARTGELFF. The chain joins TRBV20-1 to TRBJ2-2, with D possibly being TRBD2 (7 bases). The CDR3 sequence is 16 residues long. Germline V gene lookup returns CDR1 DFQATT and CDR2 SNEGSKA (reference sequence). Deletions cut 0 bases from V and 5 bases from J, with 16 bases between.

J is TRBJ1-5 and V is TRBV29-1; 9 bases line up with TRBD1. The germline gives CDR1 SQVTM, CDR2 ANQGSEA. J gave up 6 bases and V 4 bases, and 7 bases lay outside the gene matches. The CDR3 sequence is 14 residues long. CDR3 sequence: CSVVAGTGIQPQHF. The CDR3 DNA reads as TGCAGCGTTGTGGCCGGGACAGGGATTCAGCCCCAGCATTTT.